There are a few counts of the clone carrying this TCR beta chain. The sample belongs to a study of blood T cell repertoires in COVID-19. Study as a whole: Spain, Italy and the United States supplied samples that represented acute and convalescent COVID-19. T cells, B-cell-depleted T cells, or PBMCs supplied cDNA or gDNA.

The germline gives CDR1 MNHEY, CDR2 SVGEGT. V shed 4 bases, J shed 2 bases, and the junction held 7 bases outside the gene matches. The CDR3 totals 15 residues. As handled by the study authors: Reference gene primer amplification in the assay estimated nucleated cell counts. Libraries were prepared by immunoSEQ multiplex PCR; TCRdb keeps only in-frame clonotypes and omits some of them. V and J calls and clone size are those listed in that table; D and trimming were worked out from the DNA. In the table there are over 250,000 clones, 85% of which are singletons. The sequenced sample consisted of peripheral blood. This chain links TRBV6-2 or TRBV6-3 with TRBJ2-7; 8 nucleotides line up with TRBD2. The receptor's source is a human donor in a cohort sampled during active COVID-19. The CDR3: CASSSTGLVAYEQYF. CDR3 nucleotides: TGTGCCAGCAGTTCCACGGGACTAGTCGCCTACGAGCAGTACTTC.